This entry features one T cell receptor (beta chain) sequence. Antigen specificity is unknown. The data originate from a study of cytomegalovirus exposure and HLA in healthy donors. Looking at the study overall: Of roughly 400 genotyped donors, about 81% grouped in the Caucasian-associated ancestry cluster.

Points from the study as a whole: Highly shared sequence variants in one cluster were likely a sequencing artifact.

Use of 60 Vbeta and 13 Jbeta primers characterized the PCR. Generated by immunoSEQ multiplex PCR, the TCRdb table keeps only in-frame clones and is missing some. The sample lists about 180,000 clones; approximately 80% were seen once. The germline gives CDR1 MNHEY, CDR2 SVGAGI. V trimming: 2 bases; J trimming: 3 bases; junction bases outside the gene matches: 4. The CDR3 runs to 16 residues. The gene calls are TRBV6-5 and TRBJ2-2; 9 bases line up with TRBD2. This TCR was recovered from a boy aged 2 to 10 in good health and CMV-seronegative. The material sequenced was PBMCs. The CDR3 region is CASSYLLAGYTGELFF. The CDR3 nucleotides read TGTGCCAGCAGTTACCTACTAGCGGGTTACACCGGGGAGCTGTTTTTT.